This T cell receptor beta chain was identified during a study of T cell responses to AZD1222 COVID-19 vaccine. Sequencing used immunoSEQ multiplex PCR; TCRdb keeps in-frame clones, though not all of them. Among roughly 140,000 clones listed, approximately 93% were seen once. The source is an adult who had recovered from COVID-19. Sequencing used peripheral blood, obtained after recovery from COVID-19.

The CDR3 spells CASSLSLGPPDTEAFF. In DNA form, the CDR3 reads TGTGCCAGCAGTTTAAGTCTCGGGCCACCGGACACTGAAGCTTTCTTT. The rearrangement joins TRBV27 to TRBJ1-1; D is unclear. The CDR3 is 16 residues long. Germline CDR1 MNHEY, CDR2 SMNVEV (reference sequence). Trimming cost V 2 bases and J 3 bases, with 16 bases left between them.